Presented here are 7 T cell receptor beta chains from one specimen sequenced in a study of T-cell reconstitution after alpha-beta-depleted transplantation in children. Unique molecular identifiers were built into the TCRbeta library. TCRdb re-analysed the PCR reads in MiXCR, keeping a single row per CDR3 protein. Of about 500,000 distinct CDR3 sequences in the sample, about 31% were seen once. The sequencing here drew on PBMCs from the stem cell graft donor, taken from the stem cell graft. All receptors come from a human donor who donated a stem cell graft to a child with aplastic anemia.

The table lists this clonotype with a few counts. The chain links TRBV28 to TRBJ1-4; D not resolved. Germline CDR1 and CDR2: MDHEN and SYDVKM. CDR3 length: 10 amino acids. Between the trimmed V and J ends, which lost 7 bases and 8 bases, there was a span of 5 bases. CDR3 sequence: CASKREKLFF. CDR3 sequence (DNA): TGTGCCAGCAAGAGGGAAAAACTGTTTTTT.

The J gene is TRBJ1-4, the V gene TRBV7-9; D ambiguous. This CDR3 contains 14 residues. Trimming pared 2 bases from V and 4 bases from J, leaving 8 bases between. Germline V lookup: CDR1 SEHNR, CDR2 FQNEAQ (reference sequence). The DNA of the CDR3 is TGTGCCAGCAGCTTAACCGGGGTTAATGAAAAACTGTTTTTT. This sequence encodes CASSLTGVNEKLFF.

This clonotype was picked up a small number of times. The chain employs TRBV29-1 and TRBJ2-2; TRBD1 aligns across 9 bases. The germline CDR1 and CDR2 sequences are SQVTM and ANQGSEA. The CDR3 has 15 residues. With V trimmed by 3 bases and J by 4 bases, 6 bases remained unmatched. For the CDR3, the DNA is TGCAGCGTTGATGTGGGACAGGGTGTCACCGGGGAGCTGTTTTTT. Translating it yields CSVDVGQGVTGELFF.

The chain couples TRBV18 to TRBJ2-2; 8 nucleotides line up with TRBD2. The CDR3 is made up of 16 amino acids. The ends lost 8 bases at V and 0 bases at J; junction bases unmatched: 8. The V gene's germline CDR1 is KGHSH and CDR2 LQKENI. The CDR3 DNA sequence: TGTGCCAGCCCACGGGGCGGGAGGACGAACACCGGGGAGCTGTTTTTT. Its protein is CASPRGGRTNTGELFF.

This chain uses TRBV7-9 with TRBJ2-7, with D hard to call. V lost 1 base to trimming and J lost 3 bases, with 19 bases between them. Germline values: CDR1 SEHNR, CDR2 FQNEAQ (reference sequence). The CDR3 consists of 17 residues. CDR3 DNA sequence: TGTGCCAGCAGCTTAGTATTTGGCGAGGCCCCCAACTACGAGCAGTACGTC. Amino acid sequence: CASSLVFGEAPNYEQYV.

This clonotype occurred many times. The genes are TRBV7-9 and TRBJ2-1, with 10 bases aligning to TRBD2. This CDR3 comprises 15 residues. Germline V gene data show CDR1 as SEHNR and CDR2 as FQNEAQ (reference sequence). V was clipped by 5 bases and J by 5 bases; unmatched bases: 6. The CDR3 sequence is CASSHRTSGNNEQFF. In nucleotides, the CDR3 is TGTGCCAGCAGCCACCGGACTAGCGGAAACAATGAGCAGTTCTTC.

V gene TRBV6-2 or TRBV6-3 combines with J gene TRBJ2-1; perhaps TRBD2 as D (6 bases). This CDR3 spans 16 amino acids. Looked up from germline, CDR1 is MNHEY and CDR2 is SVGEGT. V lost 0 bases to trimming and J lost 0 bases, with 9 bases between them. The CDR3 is CASSYSGTLSYNEQFF. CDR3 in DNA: TGTGCCAGCAGTTACTCAGGGACTCTCTCCTACAATGAGCAGTTCTTC.